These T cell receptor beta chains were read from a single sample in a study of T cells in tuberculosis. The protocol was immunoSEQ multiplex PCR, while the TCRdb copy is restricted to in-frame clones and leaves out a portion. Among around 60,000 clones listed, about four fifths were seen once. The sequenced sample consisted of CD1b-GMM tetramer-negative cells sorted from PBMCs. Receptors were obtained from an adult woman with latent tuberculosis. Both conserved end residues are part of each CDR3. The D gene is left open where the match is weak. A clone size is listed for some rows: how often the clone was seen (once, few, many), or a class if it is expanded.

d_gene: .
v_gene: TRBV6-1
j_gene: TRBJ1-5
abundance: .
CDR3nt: TGTGCCAGCAGTGAAGGGCGGAATCAGCCCCAGCATTTT
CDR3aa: CASSEGRNQPQHF

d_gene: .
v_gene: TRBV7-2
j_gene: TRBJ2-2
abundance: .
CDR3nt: TGTGCCAGCAGCTTACGCGGGCCCGGGGAGCTGTTTTTT
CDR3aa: CASSLRGPGELFF

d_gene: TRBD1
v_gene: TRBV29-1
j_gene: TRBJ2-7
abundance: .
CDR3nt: TGCAGCGTTGAAGACAGGGACAGGGTCTACGAGCAGTACTTC
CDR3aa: CSVEDRDRVYEQYF

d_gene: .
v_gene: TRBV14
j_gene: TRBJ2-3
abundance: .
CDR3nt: TGTGCCAGCAGCCAAGTATGGAGGAGCACAGATACGCAGTATTTT
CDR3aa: CASSQVWRSTDTQYF

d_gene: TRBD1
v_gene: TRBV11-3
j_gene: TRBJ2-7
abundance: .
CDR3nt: TGTGCCAGCAGCTTAGACTTCTCCCGAGACAGGGGGGGGGAGCAGTACTTC
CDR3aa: CASSLDFSRDRGGEQYF

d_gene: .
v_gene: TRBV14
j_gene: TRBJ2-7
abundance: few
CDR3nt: TGTGCCAGCAGCCGAGCCGGGACTCTCACCTACGAGCAGTACTTC
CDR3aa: CASSRAGTLTYEQYF

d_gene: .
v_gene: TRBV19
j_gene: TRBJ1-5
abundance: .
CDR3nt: TGTGCCAGTAGTTCGGCAGGGAATCAGCCCCAGCATTTT
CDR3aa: CASSSAGNQPQHF

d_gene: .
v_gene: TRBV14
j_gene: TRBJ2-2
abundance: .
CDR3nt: TGTGCCAGCAGCCAAGTGCGGAGACCCACCGGGGAGCTGTTTTTT
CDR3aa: CASSQVRRPTGELFF

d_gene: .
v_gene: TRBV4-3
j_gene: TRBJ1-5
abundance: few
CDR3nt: TGCGCCAGCAGCCAAGGGTTAGCCCAGCCCCAGCATTTT
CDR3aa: CASSQGLAQPQHF

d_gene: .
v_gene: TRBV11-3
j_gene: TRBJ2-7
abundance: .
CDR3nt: TGTGCCAGCAGCTCGGGGGATGACTACGAGCAGTACTTC
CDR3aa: CASSSGDDYEQYF

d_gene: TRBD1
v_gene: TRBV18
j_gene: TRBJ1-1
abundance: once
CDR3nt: TGTGCCAGCTCACTGGACAGGGGGCTTAGAGCTGAAGCTTTCTTT
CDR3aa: CASSLDRGLRAEAFF

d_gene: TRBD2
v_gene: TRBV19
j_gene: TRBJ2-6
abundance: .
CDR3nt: TGTGCCAGTAGTACCCGGACTAGCGATTCCGGGGCCAACGTCCTGACTTTC
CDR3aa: CASSTRTSDSGANVLTF

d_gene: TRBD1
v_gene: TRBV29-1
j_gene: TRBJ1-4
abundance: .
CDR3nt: TGCAGCGTTGGGACAGGGAGGGAAAAACTGTTTTTT
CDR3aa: CSVGTGREKLFF

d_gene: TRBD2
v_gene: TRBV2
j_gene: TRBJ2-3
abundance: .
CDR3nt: TGTGCCAGCACGGGGAGGGCGTGGCGGGAGAAGACAGATACGCAGTATTTT
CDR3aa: CASTGRAWREKTDTQYF

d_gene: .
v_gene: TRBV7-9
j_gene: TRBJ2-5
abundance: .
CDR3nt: TGTGCCAGCAGCCCATGGGAACCCAGACGGGGAGAGACCCAGTACTTC
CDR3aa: CASSPWEPRRGETQYF

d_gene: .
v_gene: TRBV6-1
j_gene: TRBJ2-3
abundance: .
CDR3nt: TGTGCCAGCAGCGTAGACTTCGCAGATACGCAGTATTTT
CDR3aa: CASSVDFADTQYF

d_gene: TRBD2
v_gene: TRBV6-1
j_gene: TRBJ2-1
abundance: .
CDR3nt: TGTGCCAGCAGTGACTGGGGAGGGGCGGGCTACAATGAGCAGTTCTTC
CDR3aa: CASSDWGGAGYNEQFF

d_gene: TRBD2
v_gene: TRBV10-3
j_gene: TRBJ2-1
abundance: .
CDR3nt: TGTGCCACAAAGCGGGGGGCGTCAAATGAGCAGTTCTTC
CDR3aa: CATKRGASNEQFF